This record covers a single T cell receptor (beta chain). Per the germline V gene, CDR1 is SGHTA and CDR2 is FQGTGA. J lost 8 bases, V lost 0 bases, and 2 bases had no gene match. The CDR3 spans 14 residues. This table comes from immunoSEQ multiplex PCR, and its TCRdb copy is limited to in-frame clones, with some not included. The sample has about 14,000 clones, around 74% seen once. This specimen comes from a study of somatic mutations in cytotoxic T cells in rheumatoid arthritis. Across the study: Including V beta1+ cells that were sequenced for TCRB, some T-cell populations stained with V beta antibodies were flow-sorted at nearly 100% purity.

After CD4+ and CD8+ cells were isolated by positive magnetic bead selection, their purity was checked by flow cytometry. This chain connects TRBV7-3 to TRBJ2-1; TRBD2 aligns across 9 bases. The sample consisted of CD8+ T cells sorted from blood. This clonotype was sampled from an adult with rheumatoid arthritis. The CDR3 nucleotides are TGTGCCAGCAGCTTAACTAGCGGGGGCCATGAGCAGTTCTTC. This gives the protein CASSLTSGGHEQFF.